The subject of this entry is one T cell receptor beta chain. Its target is unknown. The length of the CDR3 is 19 residues. Germline CDR1 is ENHRY and CDR2 is SYGVKD. Unmatched junction bases numbered 14, after V lost 5 bases and J lost 1 base. The entry originates in a study of T cell responses to AZD1222 COVID-19 vaccine. On the study more broadly: Pooled together were second doses at about 4 or about 12 weeks. Study-level results: Among AZD1222 vaccinees, only 5 to 7 were seropositive at baseline. There were vaccine-associated CD4 TCRs across spike, dominant at 160-218 and 743-854.

Assay: immunoSEQ multiplex PCR; the TCRdb copy retains only in-frame clones and omits some. The table records 150,000 to 200,000 clones, approximately 90% of them present only once. The TCR was taken from an adult in good health. The material was peripheral blood, obtained on day 0 of AZD1222 vaccination. The rearrangement joins TRBV10-3 to TRBJ2-6; 7 bases are a match to TRBD2. CDR3 DNA sequence: TGTGCCATCAGTACCCCCTGGAGTAGCGGGTCTTCTGGGGCCAACGTCCTGACTTTC. It codes for CAISTPWSSGSSGANVLTF.